The 30 T cell receptor beta chains reported below all come from one sample, sequenced in a study of OX40 agonist ivuxolimab in advanced cancers. Libraries were prepared by immunoSEQ multiplex PCR; TCRdb keeps only in-frame clonotypes and omits some of them. The data show 70,000 or so clones, with 70% to 90% seen just once and around 2.3% held by the top ten. The sample consisted of CD4+ or CD8+ T cells sorted from blood, taken in a trial of the OX40 agonist ivuxolimab. Receptors were obtained from an adult with an advanced solid tumor such as melanoma, head and neck, liver or kidney cancer.

This sequence joins TRBV28 and TRBJ2-3; D possibly corresponds to TRBD2 (5 bases). The CDR3 sequence is 15 residues long. The V and J ends lost 5 bases and 4 bases respectively, with 16 bases between them. Germline V gene lookup returns CDR1 MDHEN and CDR2 SYDVKM. The CDR3 loop is CASSADPTRADTQYF. CDR3 nucleotide sequence: TGTGCCAGCAGTGCAGACCCCACTAGGGCAGATACGCAGTATTTT.

The gene calls are TRBV29-1 and TRBJ2-7; 7 nucleotides match TRBD1. V dropped 7 bases and J dropped 1; count of bases not matched to a gene: 4. Germline V gene lookup returns CDR1 SQVTM and CDR2 ANQGSEA. The CDR3 extends over 12 amino acids. The CDR3 here is CSANRGSYEQYF. CDR3 coding DNA: TGCAGCGCAAACAGGGGATCCTACGAGCAGTACTTC.

The gene calls are TRBV2 and TRBJ1-2; 8 positions agree with TRBD1. This CDR3 contains 14 residues. CDR1 is SNHLY, CDR2 FYNNEI, per germline. Trimming removed 7 bases from V and 6 bases from J; junction bases left unmatched: 10. This CDR3 is CASIIDRGHNGYTF. The CDR3 DNA sequence: TGTGCCAGCATAATCGACAGGGGTCATAATGGCTACACCTTC.

This chain links TRBV9 with TRBJ2-1, with 8 bases that match TRBD2. The CDR3 length is 15 residues. The V gene's germline CDR1 is SGDLS and CDR2 YYNGEE. The V gene end was trimmed by 0 bases and the J gene end by 4 bases; junction bases not matched to a gene: 3. CDR3 coding DNA: TGTGCCAGCAGCGTAGACAGCGGGGGATACAATGAGCAGTTCTTC. The encoded protein is CASSVDSGGYNEQFF.

This chain uses TRBV10-1 with TRBJ2-7, with 12 positions matching TRBD1. This CDR3 comprises 20 residues. The germline gives CDR1 WNHNN, CDR2 SYGVQD (reference sequence). The V and J ends lost 4 bases and 0 bases, in that order; junction bases with no gene match: 16. CDR3: CASSVSTRDRGREDSYEQYF. For the CDR3, the DNA is TGCGCCAGCAGTGTCTCGACCCGGGACAGGGGGCGGGAGGACTCCTACGAGCAGTACTTC.

The gene calls are TRBV7-2 and TRBJ1-1; 7 nucleotides line up with TRBD1. The CDR3 runs to 14 residues. Unmatched junction bases numbered 4, after V lost 6 bases and J lost 0 bases. CDR1 is SGHTA and CDR2 is FQGNSA in the germline V gene. In DNA form, the CDR3 reads TGTGCCAGCAGGGAGGGGGCTATGAACACTGAAGCTTTCTTT. Protein product: CASREGAMNTEAFF.

V usage is TRBV5-6 and J usage is TRBJ2-1, with a tentative D call TRBD2 (6 bases). Looked up from germline, CDR1 is SGHDT and CDR2 is YYEEEE. CDR3 length equals 16 residues. Trimming stripped 3 bases from V and 5 bases from J, with 18 bases between. The DNA for the CDR3 is TGTGCCAGCAGCTCCGAGCTGGAGGGAGGAAACAATGAGCAGTTCTTC. Translation: CASSSELEGGNNEQFF.

The rearrangement uses TRBV6-6 and TRBJ1-4; a possible D gene is TRBD1 (6 bases). CDR1 is MNHNY, CDR2 SVGAGI, per germline (reference sequence). Trimming took 7 bases from V and 7 from J, leaving 16 bases between them. The CDR3 runs 14 residues. CDR3 DNA: TGTGCCAGCACCTACAGGGTTACGAGTGAAAAACTGTTTTTT. It encodes CASTYRVTSEKLFF.

The chain combines TRBV9 with TRBJ2-3; tentatively, D is TRBD1 (7 bases). The germline CDR1 and CDR2 sequences are SGDLS and YYNGEE. V dropped 5 bases and J dropped 4 bases, with 17 bases sitting between them. The CDR3 totals 15 residues. For the CDR3, the DNA is TGTGCCAGCAGTAACCAGGGGGGTAGGGCAGATACGCAGTATTTT. This codes for CASSNQGGRADTQYF.

The CDR3 reads CASAVSGANVLTF. CDR3 nucleotides: TGTGCCAGCGCTGTCTCTGGGGCCAACGTCCTGACTTTC. This chain joins TRBV7-2 and TRBJ2-6; no clear D gene. Trimming pared 8 bases from V and 0 bases from J, leaving 5 bases between. This CDR3 is built from 13 residues. Germline V gene data show CDR1 as SGHTA and CDR2 as FQGNSA.

The rearrangement joins TRBV5-1 to TRBJ2-7; 10 bases fit TRBD2. CDR3 length: 15 amino acids. The V gene's germline CDR1 is SGHRS and CDR2 YFSETQ. J lost 0 bases, V lost 4 bases, and 4 bases had no gene match. CDR3 in amino acids: CASSSRTSGSYEQYF. The CDR3 DNA reads TGCGCCAGCAGCAGCCGGACTAGCGGCTCCTACGAGCAGTACTTC.

This chain links TRBV5-1 with TRBJ2-7; D perhaps matches TRBD2 (6 bases). Germline assignment: CDR1 SGHRS and CDR2 YFSETQ. The V end was cut by 3 bases, the J end by 3 bases, with 10 bases between. The CDR3 spans 13 residues. The CDR3 DNA follows: TGCGCCAGCAGCTACGGGGGTAGCTACGAGCAGTACTTC. Its translation is CASSYGGSYEQYF.

This chain links TRBV28 with TRBJ1-1; tentative D call: TRBD1 (6 bases). Germline CDR1 MDHEN, CDR2 SYDVKM. The V end lost 6 bases, the J end lost 11 bases, and 19 bases lay between the germline ends. This CDR3 is 13 amino acids long. The CDR3 protein is CASSTDRPGFAFF. For the CDR3, the DNA is TGTGCCAGCAGCACCGACAGGCCTGGTTTTGCTTTCTTT.

CDR3 sequence reads: CASSGHRERGYYEQYF. CDR3 DNA: TGCGCCAGCAGTGGGCACAGGGAACGCGGCTACTACGAGCAGTACTTC. J is TRBJ2-7 and V is TRBV10-1, with a tentative D call TRBD1 (6 bases). Trimming removed 4 bases from V and 3 bases from J, with 19 bases in between. The germline V gene encodes CDR1 WNHNN and CDR2 SYGVQD (reference sequence). CDR3 length: 16 amino acids.

This rearrangement joins TRBV27 to TRBJ1-2; no clear D. The CDR3 consists of 16 residues. Germline V lookup: CDR1 MNHEY, CDR2 SMNVEV (reference sequence). The V and J ends lost 5 bases and 6 bases respectively, with 22 bases between them. CDR3 sequence reads: CASSPLSAAGRNGYTF. As DNA, the CDR3 is TGTGCCAGCAGTCCACTTAGCGCGGCAGGCAGGAATGGCTACACCTTC.

The V gene is TRBV18, the J gene TRBJ2-1; the D is unclear. Germline lookup yields CDR1 KGHSH and CDR2 LQKENI. V gave up 3 bases and J gave up 6 bases, with 9 bases separating them. The CDR3 totals 13 residues. CDR3 residues: CASSPGQRNEQFF. CDR3 nucleotides: TGTGCCAGCTCACCCGGGCAGCGCAATGAGCAGTTCTTC.

This sequence joins TRBV9 and TRBJ2-2; D is unresolved. The germline CDR1 and CDR2 sequences are SGDLS and YYNGEE. Deletions cut 1 base from V and 1 base from J, with 8 bases between. The CDR3 runs to 15 residues. In DNA form, the CDR3 reads TGTGCCAGCAGCGTACAGGTGCTGAACACCGGGGAGCTGTTTTTT. Its translation is CASSVQVLNTGELFF.

The chain is built from TRBV7-2 and TRBJ1-1, with D possibly TRBD1 on 6 matching bases. CDR1 and CDR2 from the germline V gene are SGHTA and FQGNSA. The CDR3 extends over 16 amino acids. Trimming pared 5 bases from V and 4 bases from J, leaving 20 bases between. The CDR3 region is CASSQSRGRGVTEAFF. The CDR3 DNA is TGTGCCAGCAGCCAGAGTCGGGGGCGCGGGGTCACTGAAGCTTTCTTT.

The rearrangement uses TRBV5-1 and TRBJ2-7, with 11 bases lining up with TRBD1. Germline lookup yields CDR1 SGHRS and CDR2 YFSETQ. The CDR3 spans 15 residues. The V segment lost 1 base and the J segment 6 bases; nucleotides outside the gene matches: 6. CDR3 in DNA: TGCGCCAGCAGCTTGCTTGGACAGGGGGCTGGCGAGCAGTACTTC. Translating it yields CASSLLGQGAGEQYF.

This clone has a handful of counts. V usage is TRBV6-6 and J usage is TRBJ1-6; D call uncertain. Trimming left V 4 bases short and J 10 bases short, with 11 bases between. The CDR3 consists of 13 residues. Looked up from germline, CDR1 is MNHNY and CDR2 is SVGAGI (reference sequence). CDR3 nucleotides: TGTGCCAGCAGTTCTAACAGTAAATCACCCCTCCACTTT. This gives the protein CASSSNSKSPLHF.

The chain couples TRBV30 to TRBJ1-1; TRBD1 matches at 8 bases. V shed 0 bases, J shed 4 bases, and the junction held 4 bases outside the gene matches. The germline V gene encodes CDR1 GTSNPN and CDR2 SVGIG (reference sequence). The CDR3 length is 14 residues. CDR3: CAWSVTGGGTEAFF. CDR3 sequence (DNA): TGTGCCTGGAGTGTTACAGGGGGTGGCACTGAAGCTTTCTTT.

This chain connects TRBV6-4 to TRBJ2-4; 10 nucleotides line up with TRBD2. The germline CDR1 and CDR2 sequences are MRHNA and SNTAGT. The CDR3 has 17 residues. V shed 2 bases and J 7 bases; nucleotides not matched to a gene: 11. CDR3 residues: CASSDPRAGGRWNIQYF. CDR3 DNA sequence: TGTGCCAGCAGTGACCCCAGAGCGGGGGGGAGATGGAACATTCAGTACTTC.

This clone was picked up a small number of times. The rearrangement uses TRBV29-1 and TRBJ2-1, with TRBD1 as a possible D gene (5 bases). The V end lost 7 bases, the J end lost 5 bases, and 18 bases lay between the germline ends. The germline V gene has CDR1 SQVTM and CDR2 ANQGSEA. The CDR3 covers 14 residues. The CDR3 here is CSGKSRAENNEQFF. Here the CDR3 DNA reads TGCAGCGGGAAGAGCAGGGCCGAGAACAATGAGCAGTTCTTC.

The genes are TRBV27 and TRBJ1-6; the D gene is possibly TRBD1 (5 bases). From germline, CDR1 is MNHEY and CDR2 SMNVEV (reference sequence). Between the trimmed V and J ends, which lost 4 bases and 4 bases, there was a span of 8 bases. The CDR3 contains 14 residues. CDR3 DNA sequence: TGTGCCAGCAGTTCAGGGCGGTATAATTCACCCCTCCACTTT. It translates to CASSSGRYNSPLHF.

This clone has a single count. The chain uses TRBV4-2 and TRBJ2-3, with D uncertain. This CDR3 is 15 amino acids long. V gave up 0 bases and J gave up 5 bases, with 12 bases separating them. Germline-derived CDR1 and CDR2 are LGHNA and YNFKEQ. The DNA of the CDR3 is TGTGCCAGCAGCCAAGAGAGAGTTGGGAAAGATACGCAGTATTTT. Translation: CASSQERVGKDTQYF.

In its sample, this clone was seen once. The rearrangement links TRBV28 to TRBJ1-2, with a weak D call TRBD1 (6 bases). The CDR3 runs 14 residues. The ends were cut back, 5 bases at V and 1 base at J, with 11 bases in the middle. The V gene's germline CDR1 is MDHEN and CDR2 SYDVKM. CDR3 sequence reads: CASSEMDSNYGYTF. CDR3 coding DNA: TGTGCCAGCAGTGAAATGGACAGTAACTATGGCTACACCTTC.

The rearrangement links TRBV5-4 to TRBJ2-7; 9 bases are shared with TRBD2. The germline CDR1 and CDR2 sequences are SGHNT and YYREEE (reference sequence). The CDR3 sequence is 15 residues long. V shed 1 base and J 4 bases; nucleotides not matched to a gene: 6. CDR3 in amino acids: CASSLSSGRGYEQYF. The CDR3, as DNA: TGTGCCAGCAGCTTGAGTAGCGGGAGAGGTTACGAGCAGTACTTC.

Details on this clone: The junction departs from germline at one end; a sequencing error may be responsible. V is TRBV7-7 and J is TRBJ2-3, with D uncertain. Germline values: CDR1 SSHAT, CDR2 FNYEAQ (reference sequence). This CDR3 is built from 14 residues. The CDR3 loop is CASSFRTGTDTQYF. In nucleotides, the CDR3 is TGTGCTAGCAGCTTCCGGACCGGCACAGATACGCAGTATTTT. The whole variable domain, remainder taken from reference TRBV7-7 and TRBJ2-3, is GAGVSQSPRYKVTKRGQDVTLRCDPISSHATLYWYQQALGQGPEFLTYFNYEAQPDKSGLPSDRFSAERPEGSISTLTIQRTEQRDSAMYRCASSFRTGTDTQYFGPGTRLTVL.

DNA for the CDR3: TGTGCCAGCAGGTACCAGGGGTCCTACGAGCAGTACTTC. Translated: CASRYQGSYEQYF. The chain combines TRBV6-5 with TRBJ2-7, with D possibly TRBD1 on 6 matching bases. Germline loops: CDR1 MNHEY, CDR2 SVGAGI. The length of the CDR3 is 13 residues. Trimming took off 6 bases at V and 1 base at J, with 10 bases between the two ends.

This chain joins TRBV7-2 and TRBJ2-1; TRBD2 matches 10 bases. This CDR3 has 16 amino acids. The junction had 5 bases not matched to a gene; V was cut back by 1 base and J by 5 bases. CDR1 and CDR2 from the germline V gene are SGHTA and FQGNSA. CDR3 sequence: CASSLDPSGGHNEQFF. The CDR3 coding sequence is TGTGCCAGCAGCTTAGACCCTAGCGGGGGCCACAATGAGCAGTTCTTC.